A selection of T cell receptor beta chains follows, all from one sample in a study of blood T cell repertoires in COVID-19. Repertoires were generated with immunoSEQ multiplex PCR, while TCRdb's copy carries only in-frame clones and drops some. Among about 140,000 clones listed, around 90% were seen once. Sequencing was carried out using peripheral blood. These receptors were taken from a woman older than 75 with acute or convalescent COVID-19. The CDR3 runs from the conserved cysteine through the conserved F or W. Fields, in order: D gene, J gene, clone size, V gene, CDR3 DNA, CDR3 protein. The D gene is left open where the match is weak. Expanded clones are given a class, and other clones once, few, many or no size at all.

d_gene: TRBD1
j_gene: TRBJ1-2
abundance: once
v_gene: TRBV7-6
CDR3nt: TGTGCCAGCAGCTTAGGATCAGGGGGGATGCTCTATGGCTACACCTTC
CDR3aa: CASSLGSGGMLYGYTF

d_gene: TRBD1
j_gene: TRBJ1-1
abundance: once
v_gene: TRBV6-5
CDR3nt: TGTGCCAGCAGTTACTCGACTGACAGGGGGCAGGAAGCTTTCTTT
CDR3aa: CASSYSTDRGQEAFF

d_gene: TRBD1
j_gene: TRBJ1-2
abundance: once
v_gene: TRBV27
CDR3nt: TGTGCCAGCAGTTTCACAGGGGGAGCCAGAGCTAACTATGGCTACACCTTC
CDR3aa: CASSFTGGARANYGYTF

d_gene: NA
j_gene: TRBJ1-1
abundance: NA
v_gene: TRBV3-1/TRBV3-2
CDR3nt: TGTGCCAGCAGCCCTGGGAGGAACACTGAAGCTTTCTTT
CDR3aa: CASSPGRNTEAFF

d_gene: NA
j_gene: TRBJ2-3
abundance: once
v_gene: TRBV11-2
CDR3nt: TGTGCCAGCAGCTTAGACCTTCTTTCAGATACGCAGTATTTT
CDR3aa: CASSLDLLSDTQYF

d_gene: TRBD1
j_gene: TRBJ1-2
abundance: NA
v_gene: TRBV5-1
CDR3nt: TGCGCCAGCAGCTTGGCCGGACAGGGAGGTCACGGCTACACCTTC
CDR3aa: CASSLAGQGGHGYTF

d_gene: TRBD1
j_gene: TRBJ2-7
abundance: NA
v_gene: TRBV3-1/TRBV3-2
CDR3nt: TGTGCCAGCAGCTACGGGACAGTCTACGAGCAGTACTTC
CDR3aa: CASSYGTVYEQYF

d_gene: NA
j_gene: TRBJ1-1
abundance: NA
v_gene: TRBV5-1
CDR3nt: TGCGCCAGCAGTACGGGTGAAATGAACACTGAAGCTTTCTTT
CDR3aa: CASSTGEMNTEAFF

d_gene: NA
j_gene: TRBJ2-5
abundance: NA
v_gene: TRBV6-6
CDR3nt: TGTGCCAGCGGGGGGGGGCACTCGACCCAAGAGACCCAGTACTTC
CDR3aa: CASGGGHSTQETQYF

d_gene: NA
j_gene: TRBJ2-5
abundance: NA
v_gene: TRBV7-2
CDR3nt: TGTGCCAGCAGCTTAGCCAGGGCCGGAGAGACCCAGTACTTC
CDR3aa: CASSLARAGETQYF

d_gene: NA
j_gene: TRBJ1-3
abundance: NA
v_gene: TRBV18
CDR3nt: TGTGCCAGCTCACCACTCGACACCGGCTCTGGAAACACCATATATTTT
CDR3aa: CASSPLDTGSGNTIYF

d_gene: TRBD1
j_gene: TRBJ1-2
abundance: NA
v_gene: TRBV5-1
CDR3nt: TGCGCCAGCAGCTTGGCCGGACAGGGAGATGGCTACACCTTC
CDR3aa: CASSLAGQGDGYTF

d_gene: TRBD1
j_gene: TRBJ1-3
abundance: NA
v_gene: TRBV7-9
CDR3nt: TGTGCCAGCAGCTTAGCGCGTTCGGACAGGGCCTCTGGAAACACCATATATTTT
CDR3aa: CASSLARSDRASGNTIYF

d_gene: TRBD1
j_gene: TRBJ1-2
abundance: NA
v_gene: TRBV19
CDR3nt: TGTGCCAGTACCCTAGGGACAGGGGCTTATGGCTACACCTTC
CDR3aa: CASTLGTGAYGYTF

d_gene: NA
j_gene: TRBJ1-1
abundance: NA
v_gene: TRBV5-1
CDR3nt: TGCGCCAGCAGCTTGGACTCCAACACTGAAGCTTTCTTT
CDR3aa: CASSLDSNTEAFF

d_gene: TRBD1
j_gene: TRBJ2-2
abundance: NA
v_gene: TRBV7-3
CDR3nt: TGTGCCAGCAGCTCCCCGGGACAGCTCGGGGAGCTGTTTTTT
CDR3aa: CASSSPGQLGELFF

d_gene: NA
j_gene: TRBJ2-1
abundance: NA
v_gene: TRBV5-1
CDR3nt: TGCGCCAGCAGCTCCCTGGGACTCGGCCCCGACAATGAGCAGTTCTTC
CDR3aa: CASSSLGLGPDNEQFF

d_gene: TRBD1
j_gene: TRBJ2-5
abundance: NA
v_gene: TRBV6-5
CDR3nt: TGTGCCAGCAGACGGACAGGGGCGGGGGAGACCCAGTACTTC
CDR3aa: CASRRTGAGETQYF

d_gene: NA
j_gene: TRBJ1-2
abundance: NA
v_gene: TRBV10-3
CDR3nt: TGTGCCATCAGTGACTCAGAGGACTACTATGGCTACACCTTC
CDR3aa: CAISDSEDYYGYTF

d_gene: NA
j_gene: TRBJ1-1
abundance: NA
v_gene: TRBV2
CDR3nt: TGTGCCAGCAGAAGTGACAGTGATTACACTGAAGCTTTCTTT
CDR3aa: CASRSDSDYTEAFF

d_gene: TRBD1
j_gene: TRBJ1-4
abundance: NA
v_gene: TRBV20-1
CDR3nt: TGCAGTGCTATTCGGGACAGGGACGTTTTT
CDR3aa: CSAIRDRDVF

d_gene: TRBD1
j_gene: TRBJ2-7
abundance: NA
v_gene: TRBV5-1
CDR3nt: TGCGCCAGCAGACCAGGGGACAGGGGTATCTACGAGCAGTACTTC
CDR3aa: CASRPGDRGIYEQYF

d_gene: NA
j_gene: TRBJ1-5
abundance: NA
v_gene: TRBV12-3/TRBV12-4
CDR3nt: TGTGCCAGCAGTACAGGGTACCAGCCCCAGCATTTT
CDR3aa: CASSTGYQPQHF

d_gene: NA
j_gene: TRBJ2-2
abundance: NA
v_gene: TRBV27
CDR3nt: TGTGCCAGCAGTTCAGGAGGGACCACCGGGGAGCTGTTTTTT
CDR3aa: CASSSGGTTGELFF

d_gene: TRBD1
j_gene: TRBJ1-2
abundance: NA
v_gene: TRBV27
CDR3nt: TGTGCCAGCAGTTTATCGCGACAGGGCCTAGACTATGGCTACACCTTC
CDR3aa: CASSLSRQGLDYGYTF

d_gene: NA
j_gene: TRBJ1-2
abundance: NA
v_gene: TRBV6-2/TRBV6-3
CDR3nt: TGTGCCAGCAGTTACCAAACGACAGGCGGGAGGCGAGGCTACACCTTC
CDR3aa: CASSYQTTGGRRGYTF

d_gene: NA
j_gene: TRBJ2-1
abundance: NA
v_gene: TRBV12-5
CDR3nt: TGTGCTAGTGGTTTGGTAGTAATGCTCCCCGGCAATGAGCAGTTCTTC
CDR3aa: CASGLVVMLPGNEQFF

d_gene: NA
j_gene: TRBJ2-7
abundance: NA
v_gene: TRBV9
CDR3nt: TGTGCCAGCAGCGACCAAGGACAGTTCTCCGAGCAGTACTTC
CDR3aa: CASSDQGQFSEQYF

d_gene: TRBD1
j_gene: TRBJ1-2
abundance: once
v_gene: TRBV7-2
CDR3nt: TGTGCCAGCAGCCCAGACAGGGCGCTCTTGGGGACGATCTACACCTTC
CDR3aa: CASSPDRALLGTIYTF

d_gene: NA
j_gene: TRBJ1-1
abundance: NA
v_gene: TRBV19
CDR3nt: TGTGCCAGTAGCCCCGGACAGTTAAGGAACACTGAAGCTTTCTTT
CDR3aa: CASSPGQLRNTEAFF

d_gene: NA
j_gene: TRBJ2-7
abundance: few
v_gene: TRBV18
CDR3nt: TGTGCCAGCTCTGGAGGGGAAATCTACGAGCAGTACTTC
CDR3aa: CASSGGEIYEQYF

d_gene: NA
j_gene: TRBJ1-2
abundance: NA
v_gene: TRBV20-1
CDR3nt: TGCAGTGCTAGTAGGGGGGGGATTTATGGCTACACCTTC
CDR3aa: CSASRGGIYGYTF

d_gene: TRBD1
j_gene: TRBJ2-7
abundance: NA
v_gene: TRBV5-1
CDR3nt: TGCGCCAGCAGCTTCCAGGGGGCATCCTACGAGCAGTACTTC
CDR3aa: CASSFQGASYEQYF

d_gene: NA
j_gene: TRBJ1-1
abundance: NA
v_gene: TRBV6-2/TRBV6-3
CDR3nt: TGTGCCAGCACCTACTCTGGGGCCACTGAAGCTTTCTTT
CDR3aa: CASTYSGATEAFF

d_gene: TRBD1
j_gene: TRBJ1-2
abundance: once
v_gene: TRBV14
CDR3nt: TGTGCCAGCAGCCAAGGACAGGGGCCCAACTATGGCTACACCTTC
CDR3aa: CASSQGQGPNYGYTF

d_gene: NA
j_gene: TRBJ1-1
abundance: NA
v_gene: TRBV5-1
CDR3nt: TGCGCCAGCAGCTCGGACGGGACACCCCTTGCTTTCTTT
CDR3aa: CASSSDGTPLAFF

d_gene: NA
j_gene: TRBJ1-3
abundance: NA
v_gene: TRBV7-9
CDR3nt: TGTGCCAGCAGTGGAGACACCATATATTTT
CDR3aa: CASSGDTIYF